This is a list of T cell receptor beta chains from one sample in a study of blood T cell repertoires in COVID-19. The repertoire was sequenced with immunoSEQ multiplex PCR; TCRdb's copy has only in-frame clones and lacks some. This table holds about 55,000 clones, roughly four fifths found once. The sample taken for sequencing was peripheral blood. These receptor sequences come from a human donor in a cohort sampled during active or convalescent COVID-19. The CDR3 runs from the conserved cysteine through the conserved F or W. Fields, in order: clone size, V gene, J gene, D gene, CDR3 protein, CDR3 DNA. A D gene is named only where the DNA matches it firmly. Size values are once, few and many counts, or a class for expanded clones, and some rows have none.

clone_size: -; v_call: TRBV9; j_call: TRBJ1-2; d_call: -; cdr3_aa: CASSVTEGGLGGYTF; cdr3_nt: TGTGCCAGCAGCGTCACCGAGGGAGGGCTAGGCGGCTACACCTTC
clone_size: -; v_call: TRBV6-5; j_call: TRBJ1-2; d_call: TRBD1; cdr3_aa: CASRTTQGGYGYTF; cdr3_nt: TGTGCCAGCAGGACGACGCAGGGGGGCTATGGCTACACCTTC
clone_size: -; v_call: TRBV29-1; j_call: TRBJ1-2; d_call: TRBD1; cdr3_aa: CSVEDVEVWQGAVGYTF; cdr3_nt: TGCAGCGTTGAAGATGTTGAGGTCTGGCAGGGGGCGGTTGGCTACACCTTC
clone_size: -; v_call: TRBV6-5; j_call: TRBJ1-4; d_call: -; cdr3_aa: CASGQATNEKLFF; cdr3_nt: TGTGCCAGCGGGCAGGCAACTAATGAAAAACTGTTTTTT
clone_size: -; v_call: TRBV27; j_call: TRBJ1-3; d_call: -; cdr3_aa: CASSSSGTAVNTIYF; cdr3_nt: TGTGCCAGCAGTTCCTCCGGGACTGCAGTAAACACCATATATTTT
clone_size: once; v_call: TRBV30; j_call: TRBJ2-3; d_call: TRBD2; cdr3_aa: CAWSVLAGTTDTQYF; cdr3_nt: TGTGCCTGGAGTGTATTAGCGGGGACCACAGATACGCAGTATTTT
clone_size: few; v_call: TRBV9; j_call: TRBJ2-2; d_call: -; cdr3_aa: CASSVDYYTTGELFF; cdr3_nt: TGTGCCAGCAGCGTAGACTACTACACCACCGGGGAGCTGTTTTTT
clone_size: -; v_call: TRBV5-6; j_call: TRBJ1-3; d_call: TRBD1; cdr3_aa: CASSWGTGAGNTIYF; cdr3_nt: TGTGCCAGCAGCTGGGGGACAGGTGCTGGAAACACCATATATTTT
clone_size: -; v_call: TRBV6-6; j_call: TRBJ1-1; d_call: TRBD1; cdr3_aa: CASSDGTGYTEAFF; cdr3_nt: TGTGCCAGCAGTGACGGGACAGGGTACACTGAAGCTTTCTTT
clone_size: -; v_call: TRBV6-5; j_call: TRBJ2-6; d_call: TRBD1; cdr3_aa: CASSHRGSGANVLTF; cdr3_nt: TGTGCCAGCAGCCACAGGGGCTCTGGGGCCAACGTCCTGACTTTC
clone_size: -; v_call: TRBV25-1; j_call: TRBJ2-7; d_call: TRBD1; cdr3_aa: CASRRQGMGYEQYF; cdr3_nt: TGTGCCAGCAGGAGACAGGGTATGGGGTACGAGCAGTACTTC
clone_size: few; v_call: TRBV19; j_call: TRBJ1-5; d_call: TRBD1; cdr3_aa: CASRTGQGHQPQHF; cdr3_nt: TGTGCCAGTAGGACGGGACAGGGCCATCAGCCCCAGCATTTT
clone_size: -; v_call: TRBV5-8; j_call: TRBJ2-6; d_call: -; cdr3_aa: CASSWGLASGANVLTF; cdr3_nt: TGTGCCAGCAGCTGGGGACTGGCCTCTGGGGCCAACGTCCTGACTTTC
clone_size: -; v_call: TRBV3-1/TRBV3-2; j_call: TRBJ1-5; d_call: TRBD1; cdr3_aa: CASSPGQGVLQPQHF; cdr3_nt: TGTGCCAGCAGCCCGGGACAGGGGGTCTTACAGCCCCAGCATTTT
clone_size: -; v_call: TRBV2; j_call: TRBJ1-1; d_call: -; cdr3_aa: CASRVDRNTEAFF; cdr3_nt: TGTGCCAGCAGGGTTGACAGGAACACTGAAGCTTTCTTT
clone_size: -; v_call: TRBV11-2; j_call: TRBJ2-7; d_call: -; cdr3_aa: CASSSRLGTSEQYF; cdr3_nt: TGTGCCAGCAGCTCTAGGTTAGGGACATCCGAGCAGTACTTC
clone_size: -; v_call: TRBV7-2; j_call: TRBJ2-7; d_call: TRBD1; cdr3_aa: CASSFTGVTYEQYF; cdr3_nt: TGTGCCAGCAGCTTTACAGGGGTTACCTACGAGCAGTACTTC
clone_size: -; v_call: TRBV9; j_call: TRBJ1-4; d_call: TRBD1; cdr3_aa: CARPGTGYEKLFF; cdr3_nt: TGTGCCAGACCCGGGACAGGGTATGAAAAACTGTTTTTT
clone_size: -; v_call: TRBV3-1/TRBV3-2; j_call: TRBJ1-6; d_call: TRBD1; cdr3_aa: CASSQTGQGSSPLHF; cdr3_nt: TGTGCCAGCAGCCAAACCGGACAGGGTAGTTCACCCCTCCATTTT
clone_size: -; v_call: TRBV6-5; j_call: TRBJ1-1; d_call: TRBD1; cdr3_aa: CASSYDRGGNTEAFF; cdr3_nt: TGTGCCAGCAGTTACGACAGGGGAGGGAACACTGAAGCTTTCTTT
clone_size: -; v_call: TRBV20-1; j_call: TRBJ1-2; d_call: -; cdr3_aa: CSAGRGDGYTF; cdr3_nt: TGCAGTGCTGGCCGGGGGGATGGCTACACCTTC
clone_size: -; v_call: TRBV5-1; j_call: TRBJ2-5; d_call: TRBD1; cdr3_aa: CASSPGTAQETQYF; cdr3_nt: TGCGCCAGCAGCCCCGGGACAGCGCAAGAGACCCAGTACTTC
clone_size: -; v_call: TRBV24-1; j_call: TRBJ2-3; d_call: -; cdr3_aa: CATSDFASAGTDTQYF; cdr3_nt: TGTGCCACCAGTGATTTCGCTTCCGCGGGCACAGATACGCAGTATTTT
clone_size: -; v_call: TRBV3-1/TRBV3-2; j_call: TRBJ2-3; d_call: TRBD1; cdr3_aa: CASSLHRGSQYF; cdr3_nt: TGTGCCAGCAGCCTCCACAGGGGTAGTCAGTATTTT
clone_size: -; v_call: TRBV4-2; j_call: TRBJ2-6; d_call: -; cdr3_aa: CASSQSGSGANVLTF; cdr3_nt: TGTGCCAGCAGCCAGAGTGGCTCTGGGGCCAACGTCCTGACTTTC
clone_size: -; v_call: TRBV19; j_call: TRBJ1-5; d_call: TRBD1; cdr3_aa: CASSFIRDRGQPQHF; cdr3_nt: TGTGCCAGTAGCTTCATCCGGGACAGGGGTCAGCCCCAGCATTTT
clone_size: -; v_call: TRBV18; j_call: TRBJ1-6; d_call: TRBD1; cdr3_aa: CASSPQTGNSPLHF; cdr3_nt: TGTGCCAGCTCACCACAGACAGGGAATTCACCCCTCCACTTT
clone_size: -; v_call: TRBV10-3; j_call: TRBJ1-1; d_call: -; cdr3_aa: CAISVGDGRGEAFF; cdr3_nt: TGTGCCATCAGTGTGGGCGACGGGAGGGGTGAAGCTTTCTTT
clone_size: -; v_call: TRBV5-5; j_call: TRBJ2-5; d_call: -; cdr3_aa: CASSLSEETQYF; cdr3_nt: TGTGCCAGCAGCTTGTCAGAAGAGACCCAGTACTTC
clone_size: -; v_call: TRBV7-2; j_call: TRBJ2-5; d_call: TRBD2; cdr3_aa: CASSLVGGGALRETQYF; cdr3_nt: TGTGCCAGCAGCTTAGTTGGCGGGGGGGCTTTGAGAGAGACCCAGTACTTC
clone_size: -; v_call: TRBV30; j_call: TRBJ1-2; d_call: -; cdr3_aa: CAWSVKGWNYGYTF; cdr3_nt: TGTGCCTGGAGTGTAAAGGGGTGGAACTATGGCTACACCTTC
clone_size: -; v_call: TRBV7-6; j_call: TRBJ1-3; d_call: TRBD1; cdr3_aa: CASSSPGQGTGNTIYF; cdr3_nt: TGTGCCAGCAGCTCCCCTGGACAGGGAACAGGAAACACCATATATTTT
clone_size: -; v_call: TRBV4-1; j_call: TRBJ1-1; d_call: -; cdr3_aa: CASSQEGREAFF; cdr3_nt: TGCGCCAGCAGCCAAGAGGGCCGAGAAGCTTTCTTT
clone_size: -; v_call: TRBV18; j_call: TRBJ2-7; d_call: -; cdr3_aa: CASSPPTGGGLYEQYF; cdr3_nt: TGTGCCAGCTCACCACCCACAGGGGGAGGGTTGTACGAGCAGTACTTC
clone_size: -; v_call: TRBV5-1; j_call: TRBJ1-2; d_call: -; cdr3_aa: CASSPPSPGYTF; cdr3_nt: TGCGCCAGCAGCCCCCCTTCCCCGGGCTACACCTTC
clone_size: -; v_call: TRBV23-1; j_call: TRBJ2-5; d_call: -; cdr3_aa: CASSPNTIRPRGQETQYF; cdr3_nt: TGCGCCAGCAGCCCAAATACAATCCGCCCCCGGGGGCAAGAGACCCAGTACTTC
clone_size: -; v_call: TRBV7-2; j_call: TRBJ2-1; d_call: -; cdr3_aa: CASSLGGGSPPYNEQFF; cdr3_nt: TGTGCCAGCAGCTTAGGAGGTGGTAGCCCTCCCTACAATGAGCAGTTCTTC
clone_size: -; v_call: TRBV7-2; j_call: TRBJ2-7; d_call: TRBD1; cdr3_aa: CASSLGTGNYEQYF; cdr3_nt: TGTGCCAGCAGCTTAGGGACAGGGAACTACGAGCAGTACTTC
clone_size: -; v_call: TRBV19; j_call: TRBJ1-2; d_call: TRBD1; cdr3_aa: CASREGWDRNSGYTF; cdr3_nt: TGTGCCAGTAGGGAAGGCTGGGACAGGAACTCTGGCTACACCTTC
clone_size: -; v_call: TRBV5-4; j_call: TRBJ2-2; d_call: TRBD1; cdr3_aa: CASSLIRQGAGELFF; cdr3_nt: TGTGCCAGCAGCTTGATTCGGCAGGGGGCCGGGGAGCTGTTTTTT
clone_size: -; v_call: TRBV4-1; j_call: TRBJ2-1; d_call: TRBD2; cdr3_aa: CASSQVRTSGNNEQFF; cdr3_nt: TGCGCCAGCAGCCAAGTCAGGACTAGCGGGAACAATGAGCAGTTCTTC
clone_size: -; v_call: TRBV9; j_call: TRBJ1-6; d_call: TRBD1; cdr3_aa: CASSNKGGPPLHF; cdr3_nt: TGTGCCAGCAGCAATAAAGGGGGCCCACCCCTCCACTTT
clone_size: -; v_call: TRBV7-3; j_call: TRBJ2-1; d_call: -; cdr3_aa: CASFPSLGHNEQFF; cdr3_nt: TGTGCCAGCTTCCCCAGTCTGGGGCACAATGAGCAGTTCTTC
clone_size: -; v_call: TRBV9; j_call: TRBJ1-2; d_call: -; cdr3_aa: CASRVPGSANYGYTF; cdr3_nt: TGTGCCAGCAGGGTCCCGGGGAGTGCTAACTATGGCTACACCTTC
clone_size: -; v_call: TRBV6-5; j_call: TRBJ2-7; d_call: TRBD1; cdr3_aa: CASSSGTARWEQYF; cdr3_nt: TGTGCCAGCAGTTCCGGGACAGCAAGGTGGGAGCAGTACTTC
clone_size: -; v_call: TRBV5-4; j_call: TRBJ1-1; d_call: -; cdr3_aa: CASSLAYTGVNTEAFF; cdr3_nt: TGTGCCAGCAGCTTGGCTTACACCGGGGTGAACACTGAAGCTTTCTTT
clone_size: -; v_call: TRBV10-3; j_call: TRBJ2-2; d_call: TRBD1; cdr3_aa: CATTGVGTGELFF; cdr3_nt: TGTGCCACGACAGGGGTGGGCACCGGGGAGCTGTTTTTT